These T cell receptor beta chains were read from a single sample in a study of technical replicates of blood from several donors. Data came from immunoSEQ multiplex PCR; TCRdb stores just in-frame clones and leaves some out. Here the sample spans 73,000 or so clones, roughly nine tenths being singletons. The material sequenced was T cells isolated from PBMCs. The receptor set was obtained from a human donor in good health. Both conserved end residues are part of each CDR3. The D gene is left open where the match is weak. Only some rows state a clone size, as once, few, many or a class for expanded clones.

j_gene: TRBJ2-2
v_gene: TRBV19
abundance: once
d_gene: TRBD2
len: 16
CDR3aa: CASRSGLAGVSGELFF
CDR3nt: TGTGCCAGTAGGTCGGGATTAGCGGGAGTTTCCGGGGAGCTGTTTTTT

j_gene: TRBJ1-5
v_gene: TRBV30
abundance: NA
d_gene: NA
len: 14
CDR3aa: CAWSASFGGQPQHF
CDR3nt: TGTGCCTGGAGTGCCTCCTTCGGGGGTCAGCCCCAGCATTTT

j_gene: TRBJ1-4
v_gene: TRBV19
abundance: NA
d_gene: NA
len: 14
CDR3aa: CASSSTVTNEKLFF
CDR3nt: TGTGCCAGTAGTTCGACAGTAACTAATGAAAAACTGTTTTTT

j_gene: TRBJ1-1
v_gene: TRBV6-1
abundance: many
d_gene: NA
len: 12
CDR3aa: CASSLRVTEAFF
CDR3nt: TGTGCCAGCAGTCTGCGGGTGACTGAAGCTTTCTTT

j_gene: TRBJ2-1
v_gene: TRBV19
abundance: NA
d_gene: NA
len: 16
CDR3aa: CASSKDRLDSINEQFF
CDR3nt: TGTGCCAGCTCCAAGGACCGACTAGACTCGATCAATGAGCAGTTCTTC